Detailed here is one T cell receptor (beta chain). The antigen remains undetermined. The protocol was immunoSEQ multiplex PCR, while the TCRdb copy is restricted to in-frame clones and leaves out a portion. The data hold more than 150,000 clones, with 90% to 95% observed a single time. The sample comes from a study of T cell responses to AZD1222 COVID-19 vaccine. The CDR3 is 15 amino acids. V was cut by 0 bases and J by 7 bases, with 11 bases left in between. The germline V gene has CDR1 SGHNT and CDR2 YYREEE (reference sequence). Whole-study results and caveats: Reportedly, nearly half of unique spike TCRs recognized epitopes outside B.1.351/B.1.1.7 mutations.

The sequence was obtained from an adult who received the AZD1222 COVID-19 vaccine. The gene calls are TRBV5-4 and TRBJ1-6; D is possibly TRBD1 (5 bases). The sample in question was peripheral blood, obtained 28 days after the second AZD1222 dose. This chain's CDR3 is CASSLGPTENSPLHF. Here the CDR3 DNA reads TGTGCCAGCAGCTTGGGTCCGACAGAGAATTCACCCCTCCACTTT.